The sequence of this TCR beta chain was determined in a study of a mutant IDH1 vaccine in newly diagnosed glioma. Comments on this clone: The antigen remains undetermined.

Sequenced by immunoSEQ multiplex PCR; TCRdb stores in-frame clones only, minus some. Of tens of thousands of clones listed, roughly four fifths were seen once; the top ten hold about 9.6%. V was shortened by 6 bases and J by 3 bases, with 11 bases between the two germline ends. This CDR3 region has 13 residues. Germline V CDR1 and CDR2: LNHDA, SQIVND (reference sequence). Time point noted: week 47, end of study. The content of each vaccine dose was 300 ug of mutant IDH1 20-mer peptide, and topical imiquimod accompanied it. The gene calls are TRBV19 and TRBJ2-5; possibly TRBD1 for D (7 bases). The clonotype originates from a man aged 35 to 55 with glioma. The sample here was PBMCs, taken from a glioma patient whose treatment included an IDH1 peptide vaccine. The CDR3 region has the DNA TGTGCCAGTAGGGCCAGGGGGGAAGAGACCCAGTACTTC. This codes for CASRARGEETQYF.